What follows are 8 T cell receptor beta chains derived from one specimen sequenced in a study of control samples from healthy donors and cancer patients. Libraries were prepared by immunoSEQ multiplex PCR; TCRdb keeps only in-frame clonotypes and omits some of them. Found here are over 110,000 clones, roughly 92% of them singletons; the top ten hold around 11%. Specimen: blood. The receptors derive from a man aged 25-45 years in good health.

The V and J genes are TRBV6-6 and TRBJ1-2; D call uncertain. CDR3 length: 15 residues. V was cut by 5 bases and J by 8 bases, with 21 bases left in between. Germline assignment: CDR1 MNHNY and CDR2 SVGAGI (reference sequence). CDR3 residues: CASSTHRRGEEGYTF. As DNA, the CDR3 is TGTGCCAGCAGTACCCACCGGCGGGGAGAGGAAGGCTACACCTTC.

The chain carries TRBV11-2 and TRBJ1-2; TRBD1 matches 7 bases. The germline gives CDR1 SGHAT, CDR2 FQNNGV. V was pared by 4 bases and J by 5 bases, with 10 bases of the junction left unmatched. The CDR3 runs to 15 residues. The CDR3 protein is CASSSTGTAIYGYTF. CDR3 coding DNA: TGTGCCAGCAGCTCAACCGGGACAGCGATTTATGGCTACACCTTC.

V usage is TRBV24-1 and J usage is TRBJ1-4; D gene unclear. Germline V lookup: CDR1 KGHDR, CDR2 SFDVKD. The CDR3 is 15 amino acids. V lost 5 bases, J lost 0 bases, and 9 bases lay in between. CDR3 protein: CATSVGRATNEKLFF. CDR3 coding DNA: TGTGCCACCAGTGTAGGGCGCGCAACTAATGAAAAACTGTTTTTT.

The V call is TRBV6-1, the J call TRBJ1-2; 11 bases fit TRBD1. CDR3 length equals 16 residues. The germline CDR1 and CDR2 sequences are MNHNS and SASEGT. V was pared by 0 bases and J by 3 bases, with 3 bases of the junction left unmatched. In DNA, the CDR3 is TGTGCCAGCAGTGAAGCGGACAGGGGGCAAGACTATGGCTACACCTTC. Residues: CASSEADRGQDYGYTF.

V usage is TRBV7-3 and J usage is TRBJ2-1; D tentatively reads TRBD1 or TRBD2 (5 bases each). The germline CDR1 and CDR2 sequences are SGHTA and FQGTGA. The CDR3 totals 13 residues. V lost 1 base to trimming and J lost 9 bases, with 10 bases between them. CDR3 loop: CASSLSGGPEQFF. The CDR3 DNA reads TGTGCCAGCAGCTTAAGTGGGGGTCCTGAGCAGTTCTTC.

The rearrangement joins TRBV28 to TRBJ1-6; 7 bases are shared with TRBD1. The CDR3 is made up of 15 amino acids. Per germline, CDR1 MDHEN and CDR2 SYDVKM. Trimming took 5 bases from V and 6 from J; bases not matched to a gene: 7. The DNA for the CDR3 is TGTGCCAGCAGTCCCTCCCGGGACAGTAATTCACCCCTCCACTTT. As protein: CASSPSRDSNSPLHF.

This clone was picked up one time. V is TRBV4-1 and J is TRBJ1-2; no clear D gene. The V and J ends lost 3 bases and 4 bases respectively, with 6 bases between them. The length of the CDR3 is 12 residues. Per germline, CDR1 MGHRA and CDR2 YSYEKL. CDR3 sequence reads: CASSQGFYGYTF. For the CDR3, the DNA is TGCGCCAGCAGCCAGGGGTTCTATGGCTACACCTTC.

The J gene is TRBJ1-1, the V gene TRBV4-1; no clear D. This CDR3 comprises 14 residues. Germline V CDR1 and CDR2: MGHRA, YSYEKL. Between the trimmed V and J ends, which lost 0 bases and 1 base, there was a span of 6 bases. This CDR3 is CASSQDYKNTEAFF. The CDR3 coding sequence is TGCGCCAGCAGCCAAGATTATAAGAACACTGAAGCTTTCTTT.